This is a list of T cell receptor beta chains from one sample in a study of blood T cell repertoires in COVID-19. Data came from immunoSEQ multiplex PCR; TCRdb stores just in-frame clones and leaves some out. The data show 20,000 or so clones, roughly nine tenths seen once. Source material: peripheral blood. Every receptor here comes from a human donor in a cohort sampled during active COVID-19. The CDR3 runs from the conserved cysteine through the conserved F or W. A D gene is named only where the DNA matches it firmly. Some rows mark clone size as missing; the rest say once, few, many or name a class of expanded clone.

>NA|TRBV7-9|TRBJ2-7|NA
CASSRRTVGSYEQYF
TGTGCCAGCAGCCGACGGACAGTTGGAAGCTACGAGCAGTACTTC
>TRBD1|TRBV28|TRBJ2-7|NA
CASSLSTGVHEQYF
TGTGCCAGCAGTTTATCGACAGGGGTCCACGAGCAGTACTTC
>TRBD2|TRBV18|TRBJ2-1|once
CASSRPGLAGGLGSEQFF
TGTGCCAGCTCACGCCCGGGACTAGCGGGAGGGCTAGGGTCTGAGCAGTTCTTC
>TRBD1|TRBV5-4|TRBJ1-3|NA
CASSFSTTGVGNTIYF
TGTGCCAGCAGCTTCTCCACGACAGGGGTTGGAAACACCATATATTTT
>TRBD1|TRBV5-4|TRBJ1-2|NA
CASSARTGETYGYTF
TGTGCCAGCAGCGCCAGGACAGGCGAAACCTATGGCTACACCTTC
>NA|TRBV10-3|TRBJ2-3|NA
CAIRGVGDGPDTQYF
TGTGCCATCCGTGGAGTGGGAGATGGGCCAGATACGCAGTATTTT
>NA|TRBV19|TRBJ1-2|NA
CASTIPGHRNYGYTF
TGTGCCAGTACCATACCGGGACATCGTAACTATGGCTACACCTTC
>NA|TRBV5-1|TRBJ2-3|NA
CASSFSTDSRSVYF
TGCGCCAGCAGCTTCTCCACAGACAGTCGCTCGGTGTATTTT
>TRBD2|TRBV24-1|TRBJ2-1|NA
CATSEPSGRGYNEQFF
TGTGCCACCAGTGAACCTAGCGGGAGAGGGTACAATGAGCAGTTCTTC
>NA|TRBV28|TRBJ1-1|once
CAGRSEGRGIRNTEAFF
TGTGCCGGCCGATCGGAGGGGCGGGGTATACGGAACACTGAAGCTTTCTTT
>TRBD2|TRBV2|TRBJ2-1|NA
CASRFRLAVNEQFF
TGTGCCAGCAGGTTCAGACTAGCGGTCAATGAGCAGTTCTTC
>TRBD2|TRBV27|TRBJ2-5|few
CASSLKASGFLWQTQYF
TGTGCCAGCAGTTTAAAGGCTAGCGGGTTTTTGTGGCAGACCCAGTACTTC
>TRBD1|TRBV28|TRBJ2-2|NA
CASSTLGTGNTGELFF
TGTGCCAGCAGTACCCTCGGGACAGGGAACACCGGGGAGCTGTTTTTT